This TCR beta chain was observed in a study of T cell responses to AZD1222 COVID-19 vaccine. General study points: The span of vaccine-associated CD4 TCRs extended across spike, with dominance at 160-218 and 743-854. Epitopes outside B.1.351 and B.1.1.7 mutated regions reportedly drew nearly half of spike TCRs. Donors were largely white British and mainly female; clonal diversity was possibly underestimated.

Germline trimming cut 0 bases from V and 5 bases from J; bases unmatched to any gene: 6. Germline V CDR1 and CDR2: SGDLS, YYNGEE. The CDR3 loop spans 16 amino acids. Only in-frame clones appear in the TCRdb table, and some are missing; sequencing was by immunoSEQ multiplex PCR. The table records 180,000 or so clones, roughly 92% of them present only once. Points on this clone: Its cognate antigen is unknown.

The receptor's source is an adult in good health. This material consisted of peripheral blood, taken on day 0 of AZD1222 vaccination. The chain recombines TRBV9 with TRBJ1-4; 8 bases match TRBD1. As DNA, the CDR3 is TGTGCCAGCAGCGTAGCTGGACAGGGTAGGAATGAAAAACTGTTTTTT. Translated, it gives CASSVAGQGRNEKLFF.